This entry is about one TCR beta chain. The antigen remains unidentified. These data originate in a study of Graves' ophthalmopathy and Graves' hyperthyroidism. Germline lookup yields CDR1 MDHEN and CDR2 SYDVKM. CDR3 size: 16 residues. Trimming stripped 5 bases from V and 5 bases from J, with 16 bases between. General study results and limits: With approximately 88% sensitivity and approximately 79% specificity, a 13-signature model separated ophthalmopathy from stable hyperthyroidism.

Amplified material comprised TCR beta CDR3 regions derived from RNA transcripts. HTBI-primed first-round RT-PCR preceded second-round multiplex PCR. Via MiXCR, TCRdb re-called the multiplex PCR reads, giving one row per CDR3 protein. The data contain some 160,000 distinct CDR3 sequences, roughly two fifths of them singletons. This chain uses TRBV28 with TRBJ1-6; the D is unclear. The sample taken for sequencing was peripheral blood. The TCR originated in a man aged 25-45 years with Graves' ophthalmopathy. The CDR3 bases are TGTGCCAGCAGTCGGGAGTCGGCGGGAGATAATTCACCCCTCCACTTT. This codes for CASSRESAGDNSPLHF.